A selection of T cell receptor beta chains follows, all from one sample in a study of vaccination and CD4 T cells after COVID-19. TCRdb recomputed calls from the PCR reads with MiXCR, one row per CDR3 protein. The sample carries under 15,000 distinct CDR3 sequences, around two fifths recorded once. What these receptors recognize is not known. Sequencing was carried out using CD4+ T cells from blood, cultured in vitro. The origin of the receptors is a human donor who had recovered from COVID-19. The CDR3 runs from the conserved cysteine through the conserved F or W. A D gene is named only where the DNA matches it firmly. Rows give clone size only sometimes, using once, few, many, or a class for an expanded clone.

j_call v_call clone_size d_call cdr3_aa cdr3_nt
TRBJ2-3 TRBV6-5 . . CASSYSRSADTQYF TGTGCCAGCAGTTACTCGAGGTCCGCAGATACGCAGTATTTT
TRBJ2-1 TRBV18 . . CASSPAAPNEQFF TGTGCCAGCTCACCAGCTGCCCCCAATGAGCAGTTCTTC
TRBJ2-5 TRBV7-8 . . CASSSRLKRETQYF TGTGCCAGCAGCTCGCGACTCAAACGGGAGACCCAGTACTTC
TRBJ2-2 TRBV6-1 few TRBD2 CASSEKRWRGVGLAGRTGELFF TGTGCCAGCAGTGAAAAGAGATGGCGGGGGGTGGGGCTAGCGGGCAGAACCGGGGAGCTGTTTTTT
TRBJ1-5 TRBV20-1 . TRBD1 CSASPGTGSVQPQHF TGCAGTGCTTCCCCCGGGACAGGGTCTGTTCAGCCCCAGCATTTT
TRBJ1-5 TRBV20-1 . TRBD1 CSAKIGAGQLAQPQHF TGCAGTGCTAAGATAGGTGCGGGACAGCTTGCTCAGCCCCAGCATTTT
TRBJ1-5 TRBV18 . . CASSPRRGPQHF TGTGCCAGCTCACCCCGGCGGGGGCCCCAGCATTTT
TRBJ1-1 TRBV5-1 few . CASSLEEYTEAFF TGCGCCAGCAGCTTGGAAGAGTACACTGAAGCTTTCTTT
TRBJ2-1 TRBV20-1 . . CSAGTATEQFF TGCAGTGCCGGCACCGCGACTGAGCAGTTCTTC
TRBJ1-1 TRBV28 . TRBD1 CASSWTGDTEAFF TGTGCCAGCAGTTGGACAGGGGACACTGAAGCTTTCTTT
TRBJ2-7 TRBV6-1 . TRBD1 CASSTMGQGAGYEQYF TGTGCCAGCAGTACCATGGGACAGGGGGCGGGGTACGAGCAGTACTTC
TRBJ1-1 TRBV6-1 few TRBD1 CASSVGGSEAFF TGTGCCAGCAGTGTAGGGGGCTCTGAAGCTTTCTTT
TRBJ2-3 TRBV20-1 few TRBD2 CSAIPATSGNPDTQYF TGCAGTGCTATCCCAGCGACTAGCGGGAATCCAGATACGCAGTATTTT
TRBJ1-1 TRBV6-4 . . CASSLRLNTEAFF TGTGCCAGCAGCCTTCGGTTAAACACTGAAGCTTTCTTT
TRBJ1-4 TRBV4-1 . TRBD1 CASSPGQGIGEKLFF TGCGCCAGCAGCCCGGGACAGGGGATCGGTGAAAAACTGTTTTTT
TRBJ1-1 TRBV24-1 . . CATSDDRHTEAFF TGTGCCACCAGTGATGACAGGCACACTGAAGCTTTCTTT
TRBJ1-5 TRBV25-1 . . CASRPRYSNQPQHF TGTGCCAGCAGACCAAGGTATAGCAATCAGCCCCAGCATTTT
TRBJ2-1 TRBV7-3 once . CASSSTGLEQFF TGTGCCAGCAGCTCTACGGGACTTGAGCAGTTCTTC
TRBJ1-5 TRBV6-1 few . CASSASTLGEPQHF TGTGCCAGCTCGGCTTCGACCCTAGGGGAGCCCCAGCATTTT
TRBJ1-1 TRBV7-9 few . CASSLISGNTEAFF TGTGCCAGCAGCTTAATCTCAGGGAACACTGAAGCTTTCTTT
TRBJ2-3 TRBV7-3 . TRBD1 CASSSQQGNTQYF TGTGCCAGCAGCTCCCAACAGGGGAATACGCAGTATTTT
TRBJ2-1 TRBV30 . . CAWEVKRNEQFF TGTGCCTGGGAGGTAAAAAGGAATGAGCAGTTCTTC
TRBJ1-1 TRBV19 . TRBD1 CASSIGRGGTEAFF TGTGCCAGTAGTATTGGCAGGGGGGGCACTGAAGCTTTCTTT
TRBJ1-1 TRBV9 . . CASSVGPETEAFF TGTGCCAGCAGCGTAGGCCCGGAGACTGAAGCTTTCTTT
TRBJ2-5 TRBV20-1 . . CSALRGEETQYF TGCAGTGCTCTCCGAGGCGAAGAGACCCAGTACTTC
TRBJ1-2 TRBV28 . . CASSPTGPLGYGYTF TGTGCCAGCAGTCCTACGGGCCCCTTAGGCTATGGCTACACCTTC
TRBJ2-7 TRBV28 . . CASSLSRPTYEQYF TGTGCCAGCAGTTTATCCAGGCCTACCTACGAGCAGTACTTC
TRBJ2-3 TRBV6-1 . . CASRPAATDTQYF TGTGCCAGCAGACCAGCAGCCACAGATACGCAGTATTTT
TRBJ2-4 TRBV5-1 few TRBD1 CASSPGTGGEIQYF TGCGCCAGCAGTCCCGGGACAGGGGGTGAGATTCAGTACTTC
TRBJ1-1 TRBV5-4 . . CASSLDPGSDTEAFF TGTGCCAGCAGCTTGGATCCAGGGTCGGACACTGAAGCTTTCTTT
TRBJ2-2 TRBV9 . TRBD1 CASSVDRGGAGELFF TGTGCCAGCAGCGTTGACAGGGGTGGGGCCGGGGAGCTGTTTTTT
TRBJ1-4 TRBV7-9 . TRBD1 CASSFGQVLTEKLFF TGTGCCAGCAGCTTCGGACAGGTTTTAACTGAAAAACTGTTTTTT
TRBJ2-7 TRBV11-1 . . CASSLDLQYYEQYF TGTGCCAGCAGCTTAGATTTACAGTACTACGAGCAGTACTTC
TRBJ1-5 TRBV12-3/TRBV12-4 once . CASSLGGDGNQPQHF TGTGCCAGCAGTTTAGGAGGGGATGGCAATCAGCCCCAGCATTTT
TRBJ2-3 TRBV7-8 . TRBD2 CASSLTSGLYTDTQYF TGTGCCAGCAGCTTGACTAGCGGGCTTTACACAGATACGCAGTATTTT
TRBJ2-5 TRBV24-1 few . CATRARFQETQYF TGTGCCACCAGGGCGCGATTCCAAGAGACCCAGTACTTC
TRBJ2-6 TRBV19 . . CASSIGRNSGANVLTF TGTGCCAGTAGTATAGGTAGAAACTCTGGGGCCAACGTCCTGACTTTC
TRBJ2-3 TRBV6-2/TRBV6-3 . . CASSYGERGQDTQYF TGTGCCAGCAGTTACGGGGAAAGGGGCCAGGATACGCAGTATTTT
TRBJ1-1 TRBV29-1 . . CSVGGSMNTEAFF TGCAGCGTAGGGGGATCCATGAACACTGAAGCTTTCTTT
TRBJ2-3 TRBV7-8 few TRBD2 CASSTTGTSGNPDTQYF TGTGCCAGCAGCACTACCGGGACTAGCGGGAATCCAGATACGCAGTATTTT
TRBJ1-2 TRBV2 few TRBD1 CASSERGPTNYGYTF TGTGCCAGCAGTGAGAGGGGGCCAACTAACTATGGCTACACCTTC
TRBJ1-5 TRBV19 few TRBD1 CASGDRDQPQHF TGTGCCAGTGGGGACAGGGATCAGCCCCAGCATTTT
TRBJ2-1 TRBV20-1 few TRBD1 CSARDYRRQGGPYNEQFF TGCAGTGCTAGAGATTATCGACGACAGGGCGGCCCCTACAATGAGCAGTTCTTC
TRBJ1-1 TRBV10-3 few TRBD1 CAITITGAGSEAFF TGTGCCATCACTATTACAGGGGCAGGTTCTGAAGCTTTCTTT
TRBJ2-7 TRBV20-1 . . CSASTGLYEQYF TGCAGTGCTAGTACCGGGCTCTACGAGCAGTACTTC
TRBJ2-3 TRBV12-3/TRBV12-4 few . CASSLRVSGSTDTQYF TGTGCCAGCAGTTTAAGAGTGAGCGGGAGCACAGATACGCAGTATTTT
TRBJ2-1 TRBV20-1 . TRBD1 CRLGQGCTYNEQFF TGCAGGCTTGGACAGGGGTGCACCTACAATGAGCAGTTCTTC
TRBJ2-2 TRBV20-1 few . CSARGGFTGELFF TGCAGTGCGAGGGGTGGGTTCACCGGGGAGCTGTTTTTT